This T cell receptor beta chain was found in a study of shared clonotypes between healthy human individuals. Generated by immunoSEQ multiplex PCR, the TCRdb table keeps only in-frame clones and is missing some. The sample has roughly 2 million clones; 95% are singletons. The CDR3 contains 15 residues. V was pared by 3 bases and J by 6 bases, with 6 bases of the junction left unmatched. In germline, CDR1 is SGHVS, CDR2 FQNEAQ. The chain uses TRBV7-8 and TRBJ2-1; 9 bases are shared with TRBD2. The receptor was derived from a man aged 18 to 35 in good health. The specimen was naive CD4+ T cells sorted from blood. Subset of the sample: CD45RA+ positively selected. CDR3 protein: CASSFGLAGFNEQFF. The CDR3, as DNA: TGTGCCAGCAGCTTTGGCCTAGCGGGATTCAATGAGCAGTTCTTC.